These 10 T cell receptor beta chains share one sample of origin, sequenced in a study of T-cell reconstitution after alpha-beta-depleted transplantation in children listed by TCRdb under 2016. The library was built by means of PCR. The sequencing machine was an Illumina HiSeq 2500. TCR library preparation used molecular barcoding, with unique molecular identifiers applied to normalize quantification of the TCRbeta repertoire. TCRdb reworked the public reads: Q25 trimming with fastp, MiXCR clone assembly, productive beta chains retained. Rows matching on CDR3 protein sequence are summarized as one entry with the most common DNA and genes. This sample lists roughly 790,000 distinct CDR3 sequences; roughly 16% were detected once. The top ten constitute approximately 5% of the sample. The sample's treatment or condition, from its label and the paper: allogeneic hematopoietic cell transplantation with graft depleted of TCRalphabeta T cells and CD19 B cells.

Sequencing used PBMCs, mostly from graft donor cells, obtained 360 days after TCRalphabeta/CD19-depleted stem cell transplant. These receptors all stem from a male patient aged 5 to 17 who had a stem cell transplant for acute lymphoblastic leukemia, so the T cells may come from the graft donor.

This clonotype was recorded many times. The rearrangement uses TRBV18 and TRBJ1-1, with 7 bases lining up with TRBD1. Trimming took 0 bases from V and 1 from J; bases not matched to a gene: 2. Germline CDR1 is KGHSH and CDR2 is LQKENI. There are 15 residues in the CDR3. The CDR3 sequence is CASSPPGQPNTEAFF. DNA for the CDR3: TGTGCCAGCTCACCACCGGGACAGCCGAACACTGAAGCTTTCTTT.

This clonotype was counted a few times. The chain employs TRBV20-1 and TRBJ2-2, with 8 bases identical to TRBD1. Germline V gives CDR1 DFQATT, CDR2 SNEGSKA (reference sequence). J gave up 9 bases and V 2 bases, and 11 bases lay outside the gene matches. This CDR3 region has 15 residues. CDR3: CSARPFEAGGRELFF. The CDR3 region has the DNA TGCAGTGCTAGACCCTTCGAGGCAGGGGGCAGGGAGCTGTTTTTT.

This clonotype was detected a few times. The chain carries TRBV5-6 and TRBJ2-7; D gene uncertain. The germline CDR1 and CDR2 sequences are SGHDT and YYEEEE. The CDR3 runs to 15 residues. Trimming pared 5 bases from V and 7 bases from J, leaving 22 bases between. In DNA, the CDR3 is TGTGCCAGCAGGAACCGACAAGGATCCCCTTGGGAGCAGTACTTC. Its translation is CASRNRQGSPWEQYF.

CDR3 sequence reads: CASSFNGGPGIYNYGYTF. The CDR3 coding sequence is TGCGCCAGCAGCTTTAATGGCGGGCCAGGGATATATAACTATGGCTACACCTTC. The chain links TRBV5-1 to TRBJ1-2, with a tentative D call TRBD1 (5 bases). The CDR3 runs to 18 residues. V was trimmed by 2 bases and J by 1 base, leaving 21 bases between them. Germline CDR1 SGHRS, CDR2 YFSETQ.

A few counts support this clonotype. The chain carries TRBV20-1 and TRBJ1-6; 7 bases are shared with TRBD1. Germline CDR1 DFQATT, CDR2 SNEGSKA (reference sequence). The CDR3 has 15 residues. V shed 0 bases, J shed 7 bases, and the junction held 6 bases outside the gene matches. The CDR3 sequence: CSARDPDRPNSPLHF. CDR3 DNA sequence: TGCAGTGCTAGAGATCCGGACAGGCCGAATTCACCCCTCCACTTT.

The rearrangement links TRBV5-1 to TRBJ2-3; 7 bases fit TRBD2. V shed 0 bases, J shed 5 bases, and the junction held 6 bases outside the gene matches. Germline CDR1 reads SGHRS; CDR2 reads YFSETQ. The CDR3 length is 15 residues. The chain's CDR3 is CASSLVSGKGDTQYF. The DNA for the CDR3 is TGCGCCAGCAGCTTGGTGAGCGGGAAAGGAGATACGCAGTATTTT.

This clonotype has a handful of counts. The chain's CDR3 is CATSEQGQPRAFF. As DNA, the CDR3 is TGTGCCACCAGTGAGCAAGGACAGCCCCGGGCTTTCTTT. The rearrangement uses TRBV24-1 and TRBJ1-1, with a weak D call TRBD1 (6 bases). CDR1 and CDR2 (germline): KGHDR, SFDVKD. The CDR3 loop spans 13 amino acids. Trimming removed 4 bases at V and 11 bases at J, with 16 bases between.

This clonotype has only a few counts. The genes are TRBV4-1 and TRBJ1-1, with D hard to call. Trimming took off 0 bases at V and 7 bases at J, with 12 bases between the two ends. The CDR3 sequence is 14 residues long. Germline V CDR1 and CDR2: MGHRA, YSYEKL. CDR3 sequence (DNA): TGCGCCAGCAGCCAAGATCAACTTGAGTTTGAAGCTTTCTTT. It codes for CASSQDQLEFEAFF.

The chain has TRBV7-7 and TRBJ2-3; 11 nucleotides match TRBD2. CDR1 is SSHAT, CDR2 FNYEAQ, per germline (reference sequence). This CDR3 comprises 16 residues. V gave up 6 bases and J gave up 2 bases; unmatched junction bases: 7. CDR3 in amino acids: CASRVRLAGPTDTQYF. The DNA of the CDR3 is TGTGCCAGCAGAGTTCGACTAGCGGGGCCCACAGATACGCAGTATTTT.

V usage is TRBV11-2 and J usage is TRBJ2-3; no definite D call. With 1 base removed from V and 3 bases from J, the gap between germline ends came to 29 bases. From germline, CDR1 is SGHAT and CDR2 FQNNGV. The CDR3 spans 21 residues. CDR3 sequence: CASSLGLRRTDQDEITDTQYF. The CDR3 bases are TGTGCCAGCAGCTTAGGACTCCGTCGGACGGACCAGGATGAAATTACAGATACGCAGTATTTT.